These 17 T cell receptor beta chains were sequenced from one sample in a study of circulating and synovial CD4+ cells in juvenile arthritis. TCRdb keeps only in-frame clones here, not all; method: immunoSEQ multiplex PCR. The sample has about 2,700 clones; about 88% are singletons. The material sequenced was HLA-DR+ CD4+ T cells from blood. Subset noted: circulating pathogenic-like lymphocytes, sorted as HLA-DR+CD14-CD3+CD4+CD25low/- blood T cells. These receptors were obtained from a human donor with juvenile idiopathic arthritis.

The CDR3 loop is CAWSIRGANTEAFF. In DNA, the CDR3 is TGTGCCTGGTCAATCCGGGGGGCGAACACTGAAGCTTTCTTT. The rearrangement links TRBV30 to TRBJ1-1, with D maybe TRBD1 (6 bases). V lost 5 bases, J lost 1 base, and 14 bases lay in between. This CDR3 region has 14 residues. Germline loops: CDR1 GTSNPN, CDR2 SVGIG (reference sequence). Looking up the rest from reference TRBV30 and TRBJ1-1 gives the full variable domain: SQTIHQWPATLVQPVGSPLSLECTVEGTSNPNLYWYRQAAGRGLQLLFYSVGIGQISSEVPQNLSASRPQDRQFILSSKKLLLSDSGFYLCAWSIRGANTEAFFGQGTRLTVV.

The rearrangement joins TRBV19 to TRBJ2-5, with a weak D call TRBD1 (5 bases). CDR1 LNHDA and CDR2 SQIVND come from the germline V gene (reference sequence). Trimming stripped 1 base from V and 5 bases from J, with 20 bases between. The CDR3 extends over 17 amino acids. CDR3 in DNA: TGTGCCAGTAGTATAGTATACTTGGGGCCCAGGGCGGAGACCCAGTACTTC. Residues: CASSIVYLGPRAETQYF. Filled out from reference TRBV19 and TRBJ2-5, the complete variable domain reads DGGITQSPKYLFRKEGQNVTLSCEQNLNHDAMYWYRQDPGQGLRLIYYSQIVNDFQKGDIAEGYSVSREKKESFPLTVTSAQKNPTAFYLCASSIVYLGPRAETQYFGPGTRLLVL.

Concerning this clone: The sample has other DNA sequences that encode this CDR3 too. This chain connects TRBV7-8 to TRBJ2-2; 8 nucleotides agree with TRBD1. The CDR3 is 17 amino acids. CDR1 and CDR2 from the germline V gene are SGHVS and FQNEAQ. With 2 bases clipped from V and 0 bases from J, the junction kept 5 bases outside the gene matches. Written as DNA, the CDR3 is TGTGCCAGCAGCTTACGCGCAGGGGGCCCGAACACCGGGGAGCTGTTTTTT. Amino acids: CASSLRAGGPNTGELFF.

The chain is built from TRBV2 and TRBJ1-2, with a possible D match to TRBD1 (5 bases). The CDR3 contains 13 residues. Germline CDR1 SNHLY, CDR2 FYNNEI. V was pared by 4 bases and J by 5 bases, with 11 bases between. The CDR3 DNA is TGTGCCAGCAGTGTGCGAACAGGATATGGCTACACCTTC. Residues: CASSVRTGYGYTF.

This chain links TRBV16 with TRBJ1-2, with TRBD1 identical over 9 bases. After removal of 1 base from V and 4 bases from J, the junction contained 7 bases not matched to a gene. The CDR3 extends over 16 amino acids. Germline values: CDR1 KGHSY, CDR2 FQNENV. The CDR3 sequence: CASSQWGGQGIYGYTF. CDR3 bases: TGTGCCAGCAGCCAATGGGGCGGACAGGGGATCTATGGCTACACCTTC.

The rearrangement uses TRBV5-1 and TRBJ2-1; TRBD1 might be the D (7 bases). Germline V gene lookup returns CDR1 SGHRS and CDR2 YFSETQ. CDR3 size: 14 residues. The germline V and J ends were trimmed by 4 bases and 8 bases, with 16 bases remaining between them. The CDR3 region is CASSPQGGYDEQFF. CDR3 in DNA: TGCGCCAGCAGCCCTCAGGGGGGTTACGATGAGCAGTTCTTC. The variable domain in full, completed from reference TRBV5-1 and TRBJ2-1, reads KAGVTQTPRYLIKTRGQQVTLSCSPISGHRSVSWYQQTPGQGLQFLFEYFSETQRNKGNFPGRFSGRQFSNSRSEMNVSTLELGDSALYLCASSPQGGYDEQFFGPGTRLTVL.

The CDR3 DNA sequence: TGCGCCAGCAGCTATGACAGGGACGGAGGCTACACCTTC. Amino acid sequence: CASSYDRDGGYTF. The gene calls are TRBV5-1 and TRBJ1-2; 7 nucleotides align to TRBD1. The CDR3 consists of 13 residues. J lost 8 bases, V lost 3 bases, and 7 bases had no gene match. CDR1 is SGHRS and CDR2 is YFSETQ in the germline V gene.

CDR3 DNA: TGTGCCAGCAGTGAAGAGGGGTTCGGGGAGACCCAGTACTTC. This sequence encodes CASSEEGFGETQYF. The V gene is TRBV6-1, the J gene TRBJ2-5, with D possibly TRBD1 on 5 matching bases. V was clipped by 1 base and J by 5 bases, with 11 bases between them. CDR1 and CDR2 (germline): MNHNS, SASEGT. This CDR3 is 14 amino acids long.

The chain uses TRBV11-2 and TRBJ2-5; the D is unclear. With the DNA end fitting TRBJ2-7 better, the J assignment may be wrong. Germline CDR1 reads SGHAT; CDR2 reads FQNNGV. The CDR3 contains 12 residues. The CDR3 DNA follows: TGTGCCAGCAGCTTATGGGACTACGAGCAGTACTTC. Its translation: CASSLWDYEQYF.

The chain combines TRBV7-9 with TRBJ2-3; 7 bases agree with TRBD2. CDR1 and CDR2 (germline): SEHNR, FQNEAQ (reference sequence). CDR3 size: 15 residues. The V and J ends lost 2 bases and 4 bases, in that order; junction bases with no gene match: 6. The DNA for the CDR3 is TGTGCCAGCAGCTTAATGCGGGAGAGGGCAGATACGCAGTATTTT. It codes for CASSLMRERADTQYF.

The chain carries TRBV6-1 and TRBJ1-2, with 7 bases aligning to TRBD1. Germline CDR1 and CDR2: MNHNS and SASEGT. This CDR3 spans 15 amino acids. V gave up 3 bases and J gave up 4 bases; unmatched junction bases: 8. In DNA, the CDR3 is TGTGCCAGCAGTGACCCTAGACAGGGAGGCTATGGCTACACCTTC. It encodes CASSDPRQGGYGYTF.

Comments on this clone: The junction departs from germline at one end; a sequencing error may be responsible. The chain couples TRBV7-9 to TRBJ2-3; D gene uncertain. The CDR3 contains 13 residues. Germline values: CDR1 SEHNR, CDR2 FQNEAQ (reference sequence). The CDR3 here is CASSLEFTNTQYF. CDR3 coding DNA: TGTGCCAGCAGCTTAGAGTTCACAAATACGCAGTATTTT.

CDR3 sequence reads: CASSSLDRARAFF. The DNA of the CDR3 is TGTGCCAGCAGCTCCTTGGACAGGGCGAGGGCTTTCTTT. The chain has TRBV28 and TRBJ1-1, with 8 nucleotides matching TRBD1. Germline CDR1 MDHEN, CDR2 SYDVKM. The CDR3 is made up of 13 amino acids. The V gene end was trimmed by 6 bases and the J gene end by 11 bases; junction bases not matched to a gene: 11.

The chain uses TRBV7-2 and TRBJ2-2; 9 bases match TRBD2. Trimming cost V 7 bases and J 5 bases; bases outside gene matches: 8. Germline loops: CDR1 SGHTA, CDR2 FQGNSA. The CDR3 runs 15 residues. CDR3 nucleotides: TGTGCCAGCATGACAGCGGGAGGAACGACCGGGGAGCTGTTTTTT. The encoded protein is CASMTAGGTTGELFF.

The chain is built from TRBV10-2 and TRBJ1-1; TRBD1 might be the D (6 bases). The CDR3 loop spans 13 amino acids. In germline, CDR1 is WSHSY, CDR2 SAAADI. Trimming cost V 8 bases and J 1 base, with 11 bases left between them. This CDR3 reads CASRRQANTEAFF. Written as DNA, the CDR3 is TGCGCCAGCCGCCGACAGGCGAACACTGAAGCTTTCTTT.

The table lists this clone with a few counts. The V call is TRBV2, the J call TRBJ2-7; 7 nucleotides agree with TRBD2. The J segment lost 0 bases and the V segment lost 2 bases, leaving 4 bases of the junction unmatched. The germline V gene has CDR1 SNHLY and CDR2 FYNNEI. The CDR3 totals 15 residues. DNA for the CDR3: TGTGCCAGCAGTGAAAACCTAGCGGTCTCCTACGAGCAGTACTTC. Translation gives CASSENLAVSYEQYF.

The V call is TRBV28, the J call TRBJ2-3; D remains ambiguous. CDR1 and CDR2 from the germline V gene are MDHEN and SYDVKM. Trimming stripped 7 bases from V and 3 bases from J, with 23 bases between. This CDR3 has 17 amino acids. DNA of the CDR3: TGTGCCAGCACAGGTCGCTGGCCCACTCCCGCGACAGATACGCAGTATTTT. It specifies CASTGRWPTPATDTQYF.